The 29 T cell receptor beta chains in this list originate from one sample, sequenced in a study of CD8 T cells in Susac syndrome. With random hexamers, roughly 0.45 to 1 ug RNA was reverse transcribed. Using its own MiXCR run on the immunoSEQ multiplex PCR reads, TCRdb lists one record per CDR3 protein. The sample consists of about 170,000 distinct CDR3 sequences, 95% to 97% of them appearing once. The specimen was CD4+ T cells from PBMCs. The receptors were gathered from a human donor with Susac syndrome.

The J gene is TRBJ2-3, the V gene TRBV3-1, with 7 bases identical to TRBD2. The CDR3 contains 16 residues. The V gene's germline CDR1 is LGHDT and CDR2 YNNKEL (reference sequence). V trimming: 4 bases; J trimming: 2 bases; junction bases outside the gene matches: 9. As DNA, the CDR3 is TGTGCCAGCAGCCCTTTAGCGGGTCTTTACACAGATACGCAGTATTTT. Its protein is CASSPLAGLYTDTQYF.

This clonotype was seen just once. The rearrangement joins TRBV25-1 to TRBJ1-2; 7 nucleotides agree with TRBD1. Trimming cost V 6 bases and J 6 bases; bases outside gene matches: 13. CDR3 size: 15 residues. Germline V gene sequence: CDR1 MGHDK, CDR2 SYGVNS. For the CDR3, the DNA is TGTGCCAGCAGGAAGACAGCAGGGGGGATCGATGGCTACACCTTC. Translation gives CASRKTAGGIDGYTF.

V gene TRBV6-1 combines with J gene TRBJ2-1; D is possibly TRBD2 (7 bases). Germline V gene sequence: CDR1 MNHNS, CDR2 SASEGT. The CDR3 is 14 residues long. V dropped 1 base and J dropped 10 bases, with 14 bases sitting between them. DNA of the CDR3: TGTGCCAGCAGTGAAGAGGGGGGGGCAAGGGAGCAGTTCTTC. It codes for CASSEEGGAREQFF.

In DNA form, the CDR3 reads TGTGCCAGCAGCCAGACCTCTACGAGCAGGGTCGGCTACACCTTC. It encodes CASSQTSTSRVGYTF. The chain couples TRBV3-1 to TRBJ1-2, with D possibly being TRBD1 (5 bases). Deletions cut 3 bases from V and 8 bases from J, with 19 bases between. Germline V lookup: CDR1 LGHDT, CDR2 YNNKEL (reference sequence). The CDR3 contains 15 residues.

The chain combines TRBV24-1 with TRBJ2-3, with D hard to call. V lost 4 bases and J lost 3, with 4 bases in between. This CDR3 contains 12 residues. CDR1 KGHDR and CDR2 SFDVKD come from the germline V gene. CDR3 in DNA: TGTGCCACCAGTGACCCGACAGATACGCAGTATTTT. This encodes CATSDPTDTQYF.

In DNA, the CDR3 is TGCGCCAGCACTCTCAGGGTTCAGCCCCAGCATTTT. It specifies CASTLRVQPQHF. The rearrangement joins TRBV23-1 to TRBJ1-5; D is perhaps TRBD1 (5 bases). TRBV23-1 carries the ORF label, with uncertain function. CDR3 size: 12 residues. V lost 7 bases to trimming and J lost 6 bases, with 10 bases between them.

This clonotype showed up just once. V is TRBV9 and J is TRBJ1-1; D unresolved. CDR1 and CDR2 (germline): SGDLS, YYNGEE. The CDR3 spans 15 residues. Trimming shortened V by 3 bases and J by 6 bases, and 18 bases separated the two germline ends. This CDR3 reads CASSGGEGRLAEAFF. CDR3 DNA sequence: TGTGCCAGCAGCGGCGGGGAGGGAAGGTTGGCTGAAGCTTTCTTT.

The chain joins TRBV5-1 to TRBJ2-3, with 9 nucleotides matching TRBD1. Germline V gene lookup returns CDR1 SGHRS and CDR2 YFSETQ. J lost 4 bases, V lost 4 bases, and 7 bases had no gene match. The CDR3 spans 15 residues. The CDR3 coding sequence is TGCGCCAGCAGCCCCGGACAGGGGACTTCAGATACGCAGTATTTT. It specifies CASSPGQGTSDTQYF.

The rearrangement links TRBV15 to TRBJ1-5; no firm D call. There are 13 residues in the CDR3. The germline CDR1 and CDR2 sequences are LNHNV and YYDKDF (reference sequence). Trimming cost V 6 bases and J 3 bases, with 9 bases left between them. The CDR3 region is CATSIPYNQPQHF. The CDR3 nucleotides are TGTGCCACCAGTATCCCGTACAATCAGCCCCAGCATTTT.

The chain carries TRBV27 and TRBJ1-1; tentative D call: TRBD1 (5 bases). Germline CDR1 and CDR2: MNHEY and SMNVEV (reference sequence). V was trimmed by 3 bases and J by 5 bases, leaving 10 bases between them. This CDR3 region has 13 residues. The CDR3 DNA is TGTGCCAGCAGTTTTCGGGAGGGGACTGAAGCTTTCTTT. This sequence encodes CASSFREGTEAFF.

The V gene is TRBV7-9, the J gene TRBJ2-5, with 7 bases aligning to TRBD2. V lost 6 bases to trimming and J lost 7 bases; unmatched junction nucleotides: 5. CDR1 SEHNR and CDR2 FQNEAQ come from the germline V gene (reference sequence). The CDR3 has 12 residues. CDR3 amino acids: CASSRGDGTQYF. The CDR3 bases are TGTGCCAGCAGTCGGGGGGACGGGACCCAGTACTTC. Full variable domain (outside the CDR3, taken from reference TRBV7-9 and TRBJ2-5): DTGVSQNPRHKITKRGQNVTFRCDPISEHNRLYWYRQTLGQGPEFLTYFQNEAQLEKSRLLSDRFSAERPKGSFSTLEIQRTEQGDSAMYLCASSRGDGTQYFGPGTRLLVL.

The chain joins TRBV12-3 or TRBV12-4 to TRBJ1-2, with D perhaps TRBD1 (5 bases). This CDR3 is 15 amino acids long. Trimming cost V 3 bases and J 4 bases, with 15 bases left between them. The CDR3 is CASSLQGSISYGYTF. Here the CDR3 DNA reads TGTGCCAGCAGTTTGCAGGGTTCGATCTCCTATGGCTACACCTTC.

This rearrangement joins TRBV7-9 to TRBJ2-5; D call uncertain. The CDR3 is 15 residues long. Per the germline V gene, CDR1 is SEHNR and CDR2 is FQNEAQ (reference sequence). Deletions cut 6 bases from V and 2 bases from J, with 16 bases between. The CDR3 coding sequence is TGTGCCAGCAGTCCTAGGTTCCCAAATCAAGAGACCCAGTACTTC. This encodes CASSPRFPNQETQYF.

This clonotype was seen a single time. The V gene is TRBV19, the J gene TRBJ2-7, with D possibly TRBD1 on 6 matching bases. Trimming left V 3 bases short and J 3 bases short, with 12 bases between. Germline CDR1 and CDR2: LNHDA and SQIVND (reference sequence). CDR3 length: 14 amino acids. CDR3 nucleotides: TGTGCCAGTAGTATTACGGGACAACACTACGAGCAGTACTTC. Translating it yields CASSITGQHYEQYF.

This rearrangement joins TRBV3-1 to TRBJ1-5; the D gene is possibly TRBD1 (6 bases). V gave up 2 bases and J gave up 4 bases, with 6 bases separating them. Germline loops: CDR1 LGHDT, CDR2 YNNKEL (reference sequence). The CDR3 has 13 amino acids. Here the CDR3 reads CASSQQGNQPQHF. The DNA of the CDR3 is TGTGCCAGCAGCCAACAGGGGAATCAGCCCCAGCATTTT.

The rearrangement links TRBV27 to TRBJ2-5; a weak D match, TRBD2 (5 bases). This CDR3 has 13 residues. V shed 5 bases and J shed 9 bases, with 16 bases lying between them. In germline, CDR1 is MNHEY, CDR2 SMNVEV (reference sequence). CDR3 in amino acids: CASSQTTQRAQYF. DNA for the CDR3: TGTGCCAGCAGTCAGACTACCCAGAGGGCCCAGTACTTC.

This rearrangement joins TRBV7-2 to TRBJ1-1; D remains ambiguous. Per germline, CDR1 SGHTA and CDR2 FQGNSA. This CDR3 spans 13 amino acids. V was pared by 5 bases and J by 1 base, with 8 bases between. CDR3 residues: CASSQHQNTEAFF. The CDR3 DNA reads as TGTGCCAGCAGCCAGCACCAGAACACTGAAGCTTTCTTT.

The chain recombines TRBV19 with TRBJ2-2; unclear D gene. Trimming cost V 6 bases and J 4 bases, with 12 bases left between them. Germline CDR1 reads LNHDA; CDR2 reads SQIVND (reference sequence). This CDR3 has 14 residues. CDR3 region: CASRFVSATGELFF. The CDR3 DNA follows: TGTGCCAGTAGGTTCGTGTCCGCCACCGGGGAGCTGTTTTTT.

V gene TRBV6-5 combines with J gene TRBJ1-2; TRBD1 matches 8 bases. Trimming cost V 6 bases and J 5 bases; bases outside gene matches: 11. The CDR3 extends over 15 amino acids. CDR1 and CDR2 from the germline V gene are MNHEY and SVGAGI. The CDR3 coding sequence is TGTGCCAGCAGGAGCCAGGACAGGGAACGGTATGGCTACACCTTC. It codes for CASRSQDRERYGYTF.

The chain employs TRBV4-3 and TRBJ2-5, with 10 bases identical to TRBD1. The CDR3 loop spans 16 amino acids. J was trimmed by 5 bases and V by 5 bases; bases with no gene match: 11. CDR1 is LGHNA and CDR2 is YSLEER in the germline V gene. The CDR3, as DNA: TGCGCCAGCAGCACGGGACAGGGGTCTCCAAGTGAGACCCAGTACTTC. Protein: CASSTGQGSPSETQYF.

The rearrangement joins TRBV4-3 to TRBJ2-2, with 9 bases aligning to TRBD1. The ends lost 0 bases at V and 5 bases at J; junction bases unmatched: 10. The CDR3 loop spans 18 amino acids. In germline, CDR1 is LGHNA, CDR2 YSLEER. CDR3 nucleotide sequence: TGCGCCAGCAGCCAAGAATCGGTCGGGACAGGGAAAACCGGGGAGCTGTTTTTT. Protein product: CASSQESVGTGKTGELFF.

This clonotype was detected once. The chain carries TRBV12-3 or TRBV12-4 and TRBJ2-7; TRBD2 might be the D (5 bases). Trimming removed 0 bases at V and 0 bases at J, with 6 bases between. This CDR3 comprises 14 residues. Written as DNA, the CDR3 is TGTGCCAGCAGTTTAGCGGGAGTCTCCTACGAGCAGTACTTC. Residues: CASSLAGVSYEQYF.

The rearrangement links TRBV10-3 to TRBJ1-1; 7 nucleotides line up with TRBD1. The CDR3 totals 14 residues. Unmatched junction bases numbered 9, after V lost 4 bases and J lost 7 bases. CDR1 ENHRY and CDR2 SYGVKD come from the germline V gene. The CDR3 region is CAISAGRGQDEAFF. CDR3 DNA: TGTGCCATCAGTGCCGGGCGTGGACAGGATGAAGCTTTCTTT.

The V call is TRBV7-9, the J call TRBJ2-2; D is possibly TRBD2 (5 bases). The CDR3 spans 15 residues. Germline-derived CDR1 and CDR2 are SEHNR and FQNEAQ (reference sequence). V gave up 4 bases and J gave up 5 bases, with 14 bases separating them. CDR3 sequence reads: CASSSQSGETGELFF. Here the CDR3 DNA reads TGTGCCAGCAGCTCCCAAAGCGGAGAGACCGGGGAGCTGTTTTTT.

The chain links TRBV30 to TRBJ1-1; TRBD1 might be the D (6 bases). Germline V gene sequence: CDR1 GTSNPN, CDR2 SVGIG (reference sequence). CDR3 length: 15 residues. Trimming removed 0 bases at V and 3 bases at J, with 14 bases between. The CDR3 reads CAWSVGGLSYTEAFF. CDR3 DNA: TGTGCCTGGAGTGTTGGGGGCCTATCTTACACTGAAGCTTTCTTT.

The CDR3: CASSSWTAGEEQFF. The CDR3 DNA reads TGTGCCAGCAGTTCGTGGACAGCGGGAGAGGAGCAGTTCTTC. The chain couples TRBV6-2 or TRBV6-3 to TRBJ2-1, with 8 nucleotides matching TRBD2. Per the germline V gene, CDR1 is MNHEY and CDR2 is SVGEGT. The J segment lost 10 bases and the V segment lost 4 bases, leaving 9 bases of the junction unmatched. The CDR3 totals 14 residues.

V gene TRBV29-1 combines with J gene TRBJ2-7, with D tentatively TRBD1 (6 bases). Germline assignment: CDR1 SQVTM and CDR2 ANQGSEA. The CDR3 runs to 14 residues. The ends were cut back, 4 bases at V and 0 bases at J, with 13 bases in the middle. The CDR3: CSVVWTDRSYEQYF. CDR3 nucleotides: TGCAGCGTTGTTTGGACAGACCGCTCCTACGAGCAGTACTTC.

V gene TRBV5-1 combines with J gene TRBJ2-2; 7 bases match TRBD1. V lost 3 bases to trimming and J lost 6 bases; unmatched junction nucleotides: 11. Germline V gives CDR1 SGHRS, CDR2 YFSETQ. The CDR3 is 16 residues long. CDR3 residues: CASSYETNQGAGELFF. In DNA, the CDR3 is TGCGCCAGCAGCTACGAAACGAACCAGGGGGCCGGGGAGCTGTTTTTT.

V is TRBV5-1 and J is TRBJ2-5; D call uncertain. The CDR3 is 14 residues long. Germline V CDR1 and CDR2: SGHRS, YFSETQ. Trimming left V 1 base short and J 2 bases short, with 9 bases between. The CDR3 loop is CASSLSVPQETQYF. The CDR3 nucleotides read TGCGCCAGCAGCTTGTCGGTTCCTCAAGAGACCCAGTACTTC. Together with reference TRBV5-1 and TRBJ2-5, the CDR3 gives the full variable domain: KAGVTQTPRYLIKTRGQQVTLSCSPISGHRSVSWYQQTPGQGLQFLFEYFSETQRNKGNFPGRFSGRQFSNSRSEMNVSTLELGDSALYLCASSLSVPQETQYFGPGTRLLVL.